A selection of T cell receptor beta chains follows, all from one sample in a study of shared T cell receptors in the human thymus. TCRdb keeps only in-frame clones here, not all; method: immunoSEQ multiplex PCR. The profile shows hundreds of thousands of clones, 85% to 95% of them singletons. What was sequenced was thymocytes. The receptors come from a human donor. The CDR3 runs from the conserved cysteine through the conserved F or W. Fields, in order: J gene, V gene, clone size, D gene, CDR3 DNA, CDR3 protein. The D gene is left open where the match is weak. Expanded clones get a size class; other rows say once, few or many, or leave the size out.

>TRBJ1-1|TRBV15|NA|NA
TGTGCCACCAGCAGGGCTGCGGGGGGGATGAACACTGAAGCTTTCTTT
CATSRAAGGMNTEAFF
>TRBJ1-4|TRBV27|NA|NA
TGTGCCAGCAGTTTATCGCGGGTATCGGATGAAAAACTGTTTTTT
CASSLSRVSDEKLFF
>TRBJ1-2|TRBV10-3|NA|NA
TGTGCCACCCCAACACGGGGTGACTATGGCTACACCTTC
CATPTRGDYGYTF
>TRBJ2-7|TRBV7-9|NA|NA
TGTGCCAGCAGCCCCCCTGACGGGAGTAAATCTGACGAGCAGTACTTC
CASSPPDGSKSDEQYF
>TRBJ1-4|TRBV19|NA|TRBD1
TGTGCCAGTAGTACCCGGACAGGCCCTCGTGGAAAACTGTTTTTT
CASSTRTGPRGKLFF
>TRBJ1-2|TRBV7-9|once|NA
TGTGCCAGCAGCTTGAGTTCCCGGTATTATGGCTACACCTTC
CASSLSSRYYGYTF
>TRBJ2-7|TRBV5-1|NA|NA
TGCGCCAGCAGCTGTGGACCGGACTACGAGCAGTACTTC
CASSCGPDYEQYF
>TRBJ2-7|TRBV7-9|NA|TRBD1
TGTGCCAGCAGTGGACAGGGCAGATACGAGCAGTACTTC
CASSGQGRYEQYF
>TRBJ1-2|TRBV30|NA|NA
TGTGCCTGGAGTGAATGGGGAACGAGGGGCTACACCTTC
CAWSEWGTRGYTF
>TRBJ2-7|TRBV29-1|NA|NA
TGCAGCGTTGAGGCGCCGACGGGCGAGCAGTACTTC
CSVEAPTGEQYF
>TRBJ1-1|TRBV27|NA|NA
TGTGCCAGCAGTTCCCTACCAAGCCAGGGAAACACTGAAGCTTTCTTT
CASSSLPSQGNTEAFF
>TRBJ2-7|TRBV28|NA|NA
TGTGCCAGCAGCGTACGGGACGGCTCCTACGAGCAGTACTTC
CASSVRDGSYEQYF
>TRBJ1-1|TRBV5-4|NA|NA
TGTGCCAGCAGCCCTGGGGCACGTACTGAAGCTTTCTTT
CASSPGARTEAFF
>TRBJ1-2|TRBV28|NA|NA
TGTGCCAGCAGTCCCCGTTGGAACTGGGTGGACTATGGCTACACCTTC
CASSPRWNWVDYGYTF
>TRBJ2-1|TRBV19|NA|NA
TGTGCCAGTAGCCCCTTACCCGGGACCCAGCTGGATGAGCAGTTCTTC
CASSPLPGTQLDEQFF
>TRBJ2-7|TRBV27|NA|TRBD2
TGTGCCAGCAGTTTGGCCCTAGCGGGAGGCTACGAGCAGTACTTC
CASSLALAGGYEQYF
>TRBJ2-7|TRBV4-2|NA|NA
TGTGCCAGCAGCCAAGATTTTAGGGTTTCCTACGAGCAGTACTTC
CASSQDFRVSYEQYF
>TRBJ2-7|TRBV11-2|NA|NA
TGTGCCAGCAGCGCGGTGGGGGCATGGTACGAGCAGTACTTC
CASSAVGAWYEQYF
>TRBJ2-3|TRBV21-1|NA|NA
TGTGCCAGCAGCATAAAGCGGAGTCCAGGGGGAGATACGCAGTATTTT
CASSIKRSPGGDTQYF
>TRBJ2-7|TRBV28|NA|NA
TGTGCCAGCAGCATCCTTTTGGACAACCCGGCCGTCTACGAGCAGTACTTC
CASSILLDNPAVYEQYF
>TRBJ2-3|TRBV27|NA|TRBD1
TGTGCCAGCACCTCCCTGGGTCCAGGGGGCTCGTCGGATACGCAGTATTTT
CASTSLGPGGSSDTQYF
>TRBJ1-4|TRBV14|NA|NA
TGTGCCAGCAGCCCCCTTCCCTCCCAAGGCCGAGAGGCTAATGAAAAACTGTTTTTT
CASSPLPSQGREANEKLFF
>TRBJ1-2|TRBV30|NA|NA
TGTGCCTGGAGTGTACGGGGGCCCGACTATGGCTACACCTTC
CAWSVRGPDYGYTF
>TRBJ2-3|TRBV28|NA|NA
TGTGCCAGCAGCCCCTACGTGGGATCGGATACGCAGTATTTT
CASSPYVGSDTQYF
>TRBJ2-4|TRBV7-2|NA|TRBD2
TGTGCCAGCAGCGGCAGGACTAGCGGGAGTCGGGCCAAAAACATTCAGTACTTC
CASSGRTSGSRAKNIQYF
>TRBJ1-2|TRBV29-1|NA|NA
TGCAGCGTTAGGGACACTGGTGGCTACACCTTC
CSVRDTGGYTF
>TRBJ1-5|TRBV13|NA|NA
TGTGCCAGCAGCCCGGGGTGGGGGCCCCAGCATTTT
CASSPGWGPQHF
>TRBJ1-2|TRBV7-4|NA|NA
TGTGCCAGCAGCTTAAGGACACGGCATAACTATGGCTACACCTTC
CASSLRTRHNYGYTF
>TRBJ2-2|TRBV19|NA|TRBD1
TGTGCCAGTAGTATGTACAGGGGGCCCACCGGGGAGCTGTTTTTT
CASSMYRGPTGELFF
>TRBJ2-1|TRBV18|NA|TRBD2
TGTGCCAGCTCACCCCGACTAGCGGGAGGGAATGAGCAGTTCTTC
CASSPRLAGGNEQFF
>TRBJ2-1|TRBV27|NA|TRBD2
TGTGCCAGCAGTTCGGGACTAGCGGGAGGTTTAGTAGCTCGGTTCTTC
CASSSGLAGGLVARFF
>TRBJ2-7|TRBV7-9|NA|NA
TGTGCCAGCAGCTCACGTTTTGGTAGCGCGAACGAGCAGTACTTC
CASSSRFGSANEQYF
>TRBJ2-3|TRBV5-6|NA|NA
TGTGCCAGCAGCTTGGAAAAGGGGCGCACAGATACGCAGTATTTT
CASSLEKGRTDTQYF
>TRBJ2-7|TRBV5-1|NA|NA
TGCGCCAGCAGCTTGGGTATATACGAGCAGTACTTC
CASSLGIYEQYF
>TRBJ1-1|TRBV4-3|once|NA
TGCGCCAGCAGCCAAGGATTGTCGGGGCGGGGAACTGAAGCTTTCTTT
CASSQGLSGRGTEAFF
>TRBJ1-1|TRBV28|NA|TRBD1
TGTGCCAGCAGTTCAGAGACAGGGATGAACACTGAAGCTTTCTTT
CASSSETGMNTEAFF
>TRBJ2-5|TRBV4-1|NA|NA
TGCGCCAGCAGCCTGCACTCCCCGTTAGAGACCCAGTACTTC
CASSLHSPLETQYF
>TRBJ2-1|TRBV11-3|NA|TRBD2
TGTGCCAGCAGCCAAGAAATCCCGGGACTAGCAAAAGGGAATGAGCAGTTCTTC
CASSQEIPGLAKGNEQFF
>TRBJ2-7|TRBV14|once|NA
TGTGCCAGCAGCCAATCGGGCGAGCAGTACTTC
CASSQSGEQYF
>TRBJ1-4|TRBV5-1|once|NA
TGCGCCAGCAGCTTGGAGGCAGGAGCAACTAATGAAAAACTGTTTTTT
CASSLEAGATNEKLFF
>TRBJ1-1|TRBV28|few|NA
TGTGCCAGCAGTTTACCCGTGGAGAACACTGAAGCTTTCTTT
CASSLPVENTEAFF
>TRBJ2-4|TRBV21-1|NA|NA
TGTGCCAGCAGCAAAAAGCGGGGGAGGGGAGCCAAAAACATTCAGTACTTC
CASSKKRGRGAKNIQYF
>TRBJ2-2|TRBV18|NA|TRBD1
TGTGCCAGCTCACCACTGAGACAGGGGAACACCGGGGAGCTGTTTTTT
CASSPLRQGNTGELFF
>TRBJ2-7|TRBV7-6|NA|NA
TGTGCCAGCAGCTTAGTGGAGGGGATCGAGCAGTACTTC
CASSLVEGIEQYF
>TRBJ2-2|TRBV15|NA|TRBD2
TGTGCCACCAGCAGTAAAACTAGCGGGGATAACACCGGGGAGCTGTTTTTT
CATSSKTSGDNTGELFF
>TRBJ1-1|TRBV11-3|NA|NA
TGTGCCAGCAGCTTAGATAAAATAGTGAACACTGAAGCTTTCTTT
CASSLDKIVNTEAFF
>TRBJ2-3|TRBV11-2|NA|NA
TGTGCCAGCAGCCCAATTATGGGGGCCGGGACAGATACGCAGTATTTT
CASSPIMGAGTDTQYF
>TRBJ1-3|TRBV19|NA|NA
TGTGCCAGTAGTATTCCCGCAGGGACCCAGTGGGGAAACACCATATATTTT
CASSIPAGTQWGNTIYF
>TRBJ2-5|TRBV20-1|NA|NA
TGCAGTGCTAGAGGCTCAGAGACCCAGTACTTC
CSARGSETQYF
>TRBJ2-1|TRBV27|NA|TRBD2
TGTGCCAGCCGGGGACTAGCGGGAAGGACTAAGGGATACAATGAGCAGTTCTTC
CASRGLAGRTKGYNEQFF
>TRBJ1-1|TRBV7-3|NA|TRBD1
TGTGCCAGCAGCGGAACCGCAGGGGGCCTGGACACTGAAGCTTTCTTT
CASSGTAGGLDTEAFF
>TRBJ2-6|TRBV19|NA|NA
TGTGCCAGTAGTAGCGGGACAGCCTTCTCTGGGGCCAACGTCCTGACTTTC
CASSSGTAFSGANVLTF